This TCR beta chain was observed in a study of tumor-infiltrating lymphocytes in primary liver carcinoma. The V and J ends lost 5 bases and 10 bases, in that order; junction bases with no gene match: 12. The CDR3 has 15 amino acids. From germline, CDR1 is MNHEY and CDR2 SVGAGI. From about 0.5 ug of total RNA, TCR beta-specific cDNA was reverse-transcribed using a constant-region primer. Slightly modified ARM-PCR with three nested multiplex PCR rounds yielded TCR beta libraries. TRBV1-TRBV30 forward and Cbeta reverse primers drove the first two approximately 10-cycle rounds. MiXCR, applied by TCRdb to the multiplex PCR reads, yields one record per CDR3 protein. Of tens of thousands of distinct CDR3 sequences in the sample, 70% to 80% were seen once. Unsorted bulk tissue of about 19-31 mg yielded co-extracted RNA and DNA.

The chain joins TRBV6-5 to TRBJ2-2; 8 bases line up with TRBD1. This clonotype originated in a woman aged 30 to 39 with primary liver carcinoma and hepatitis B virus infection. Sample: liver tumor tissue from sampling region 3. The subset: tumor region T3, left-lateral pole. CDR3 nucleotide sequence: TGTGCCAGCAGTCCGCGGACAGGGCTCATCGAGGAGCTGTTTTTT. Protein sequence: CASSPRTGLIEELFF.